This entry describes one TCR beta chain. The data are from a study of blood T cell repertoires in COVID-19. Background on the study: Recovered Cohort 3 donors showed two negative PCRs, clearance, or symptom resolution. Sites in the United States, Italy and Spain provided acute and convalescent COVID-19 samples. T cells, B-cell-depleted T cells, or PBMCs supplied cDNA or gDNA.

The CDR3 runs 16 residues. From germline, CDR1 is LNHNV and CDR2 YYDKDF (reference sequence). V was clipped by 5 bases and J by 8 bases; unmatched bases: 12. Generated by immunoSEQ multiplex PCR, the TCRdb table keeps only in-frame clones and is missing some. The sample lists roughly 200,000 clones; around 86% were seen once. Those enrolled, adults aged about 18 to 89 years, came from 24 US areas. Sequencing input: PBMCs or T cells enriched from blood (not recorded which). The receptor was isolated from a woman aged 40-49 years in a cohort exposed to, infected with or recovered from COVID-19 (not recorded which). The chain joins TRBV15 to TRBJ1-2, with 12 bases that match TRBD1. DNA for the CDR3: TGTGCCACCAGCGGACTACCGGGACAGGGGGCGGAGGGCTACACCTTC. The encoded protein is CATSGLPGQGAEGYTF.